These T cell receptor beta chains were read from a single sample in a study of response to subunit inactivated influenza vaccine. TCRdb independently ran MiXCR on the RT-PCR reads; one entry per CDR3 protein. In the table there are some 850,000 distinct CDR3 sequences, approximately 17% of which are singletons. Source: PBMCs from blood, taken 5 days after vaccination. Every receptor here comes from a man aged 45 to 65 who received an inactivated influenza vaccine. CDR3s include the opening cysteine and the closing phenylalanine or tryptophan. A D gene is named only where the DNA matches it firmly. Some rows have no size entry. The others give once, few or many, or a class for an expanded clone.

few,TRBV20-1,TRBD2,TRBJ2-7,TGCAGTGCAACCGGGACTAGCGGCTACGAGCAGTACTTC,CSATGTSGYEQYF
-,TRBV19,-,TRBJ2-5,TGTGCCAGGGTTGTCAGGGGCCACCACCAAGAGACCCAGTACTTC,CARVVRGHHQETQYF
many,TRBV5-4,-,TRBJ1-2,TGTGCCAGCAGCTTGGAAGGGGACGGCTATGGCTACACCTTC,CASSLEGDGYGYTF
few,TRBV6-5,-,TRBJ2-1,TGTGCCAGCAGTTACTCCCATGCGGATGAGCAGTTCTTC,CASSYSHADEQFF
-,TRBV6-2/TRBV6-3,-,TRBJ2-1,TGTGCCAGCAGTTACACCAGGATTTTCGTTGGGGATGAGCAGTTCTTC,CASSYTRIFVGDEQFF
few,TRBV9,-,TRBJ1-2,TGTGCCAGCAGCGTATCAGGGGACTATGGCTACACCTTC,CASSVSGDYGYTF
many,TRBV12-3/TRBV12-4,-,TRBJ1-4,TGTGCCAGCATCCGGACCCTGGGGGAAAAACTGTTTTTT,CASIRTLGEKLFF
-,TRBV7-2,TRBD1,TRBJ1-1,TGTGCCAGCAGCGCATCCGGGACAGGGTCCATGAACACTGAAGCTTTCTTT,CASSASGTGSMNTEAFF
few,TRBV20-1,TRBD2,TRBJ2-1,TGCAGTGCTAGAGCTGCGGGAGATTCCTACAATGAGCAGTTCTTC,CSARAAGDSYNEQFF
-,TRBV5-1,-,TRBJ2-3,TGCGCCAGCAGCTGGGTGGGCTCCAGCACAGATACGCAGTATTTT,CASSWVGSSTDTQYF
many,TRBV28,TRBD1,TRBJ2-5,TGTGCCAGCAGCCCACTTGGGACAGGGGACCAAGAGACCCAGTACTTC,CASSPLGTGDQETQYF
-,TRBV5-1,TRBD1,TRBJ1-5,TGCGCCAGCAGCTGGACAGGGGATAGCAATCAGCCCCAGCATTTT,CASSWTGDSNQPQHF
many,TRBV7-2,-,TRBJ2-3,TGTGCCAGCAGCTTACGGACAGATACGCAGTATTTT,CASSLRTDTQYF
-,TRBV28,-,TRBJ2-7,TGTGCCAGCGCAAGGGGAAAGTACGAGCAGTACTTC,CASARGKYEQYF
-,TRBV12-3/TRBV12-4,-,TRBJ1-6,TGTGCCAGCAGTTTAGGGGTGTATAATTCACCCCTCCACTTT,CASSLGVYNSPLHF
-,TRBV5-1,TRBD1,TRBJ2-7,TGCGCCAGCAGCTTGACCGACAGGGGCTATTACGAGCAGTACTTC,CASSLTDRGYYEQYF
-,TRBV28,TRBD2,TRBJ2-2,TGTGCCAGCAGTTTATGGAGGGCGACTAGCGGGAGGATCGCCGGGGAGCTGTTTTTT,CASSLWRATSGRIAGELFF
many,TRBV29-1,-,TRBJ2-1,TGCAGCGTTACCGACTATTACAATGAGCAGTTCTTC,CSVTDYYNEQFF
-,TRBV5-5,TRBD2,TRBJ2-3,TGTGCCAGCAGCTTCCTCGCGGGGGGGATAACAGATACGCAGTATTTT,CASSFLAGGITDTQYF
-,TRBV20-1,-,TRBJ2-7,TGCAGTGCTAGTCCAGGTGCGAGCTACGAGCAGTACTTC,CSASPGASYEQYF
few,TRBV2,TRBD1,TRBJ1-2,TGTGCCAGCAGTTCGGACAGGGTGGGCTATGGCTACACCTTC,CASSSDRVGYGYTF
-,TRBV5-1,-,TRBJ2-1,TGCGCCAGCAGCTTGGACACTAGCTCCTACAATGAGCAGTTCTTC,CASSLDTSSYNEQFF
few,TRBV12-3/TRBV12-4,-,TRBJ1-3,TGTGCCAGCAGTGTGAGTAGCTCCGGAAACACCATATATTTT,CASSVSSSGNTIYF
few,TRBV4-1,-,TRBJ2-1,TGCGCCAGCAGCCACCTCGATCTAGTATTGGCAAATGAGCAGTTCTTC,CASSHLDLVLANEQFF
few,TRBV20-1,-,TRBJ2-2,TGCAGTGCTAGAGAGCCGACCGGGGAGCTGTTTTTT,CSAREPTGELFF
-,TRBV5-1,TRBD2,TRBJ2-3,TGCGCCAGCAGCATCACTAGCGGGAGCCCAGATACGCAGTATTTT,CASSITSGSPDTQYF
few,TRBV20-1,-,TRBJ2-7,TGCAGTGCTAGAGCGCCGCAGAACTACGAGCAGTACTTC,CSARAPQNYEQYF
few,TRBV15,TRBD2,TRBJ2-1,TGTGCCACAAACCATGGACAGCGGGAGGAACACAATGAGCAGTTCTTC,CATNHGQREEHNEQFF
few,TRBV12-3/TRBV12-4,TRBD2,TRBJ2-5,TGTGCCAGCAGTTTGAGGCTAGCGGGGTCAGAGACCCAGTACTTC,CASSLRLAGSETQYF
few,TRBV5-6,-,TRBJ2-1,TGTGCCAGCAGCTTTTGGCTTTCTCATGAGCAGTTCTTC,CASSFWLSHEQFF
-,TRBV12-3/TRBV12-4,TRBD2,TRBJ2-7,TGTGCCAGCAGCCCTCACGGACTAGCGGGGGGACTCTACGAGCAGTACTTC,CASSPHGLAGGLYEQYF
-,TRBV7-9,TRBD2,TRBJ2-5,TGTGCCAGCAGCTTGGGACTAGCGGGAGAGAGCCAAGAGACCCAGTACTTC,CASSLGLAGESQETQYF
-,TRBV6-5,-,TRBJ1-4,TGTGCCAGCAGTTACTTCCCCGGCGGGGGAAAACTGTTTTTT,CASSYFPGGGKLFF
-,TRBV5-1,TRBD1,TRBJ2-3,TGCGCCAGCAGCTTCGAGGGGGCCACAGATACGCAGTATTTT,CASSFEGATDTQYF
-,TRBV7-2,-,TRBJ2-7,TGTGCCAGCAGCTTAGTGCGGACTGCCGAGCAGTACTTC,CASSLVRTAEQYF
-,TRBV10-3,TRBD1,TRBJ1-2,TGTGCCATCACCGGGGAAGGGACAGGGGGCTATGGCTACACCTTC,CAITGEGTGGYGYTF
many,TRBV12-3/TRBV12-4,-,TRBJ2-1,TGTGCCAGCAGACGCAGGGAAAGAGAGCAGTTCTTC,CASRRREREQFF
many,TRBV7-9,-,TRBJ1-2,TGTGCCAGCAGCTTGCTCAGCGCTAACTATGGCTACACCTTC,CASSLLSANYGYTF
-,TRBV9,-,TRBJ2-5,TGTGCCAGCAGCGTAGGCATAGGGATGAGGGAGACCCAGTACTTC,CASSVGIGMRETQYF
many,TRBV12-3/TRBV12-4,-,TRBJ2-1,TGTGCCAGCAGCCGGGTCTACAATGAGCAGTTCTTC,CASSRVYNEQFF
-,TRBV24-1,-,TRBJ2-1,TGTGCCACCAGTGATCCCCCGCTTGGGGGTGAGCAGTTCTTC,CATSDPPLGGEQFF
-,TRBV7-9,-,TRBJ1-1,TGTGCCAGCAGTTCCCGGGCCGGCAACACTGAAGCTTTCTTT,CASSSRAGNTEAFF
few,TRBV12-3/TRBV12-4,TRBD1,TRBJ1-2,TGTGCCAGCAGTTCGGGACAGGGGGACCCCTATGGCTACACCTTC,CASSSGQGDPYGYTF
few,TRBV11-2,TRBD2,TRBJ2-1,TGTGCCAGCAGCTCACGAGGGGTTTCGGGACTAGCGTACAATGAGCAGTTCTTC,CASSSRGVSGLAYNEQFF
many,TRBV5-6,-,TRBJ2-1,TGTGCCAGCAGCTTGTGGCGGGCCCCGTACAATGAGCAGTTCTTC,CASSLWRAPYNEQFF
few,TRBV4-3,-,TRBJ2-3,TGCGCCAGCAGCGGGCTGGAAGATACGCAGTATTTT,CASSGLEDTQYF
few,TRBV9,TRBD2,TRBJ2-2,TGTGCCAGCAGCGTAGTGGCAGGGAGGGAGCGAGGCACCGGGGAGCTGTTTTTT,CASSVVAGRERGTGELFF
few,TRBV5-1,-,TRBJ1-4,TGCGCCAGCAGCTTGGAAGGGCTACAAAATGAAAAACTGTTTTTT,CASSLEGLQNEKLFF
-,TRBV24-1,-,TRBJ2-1,TGTGCCACCAGTGCTGGGGTCAATGAGCAGTTCTTC,CATSAGVNEQFF
many,TRBV27,-,TRBJ1-2,TGTGCCAGCAGTTTTGGTGAAAACTATGGCTACACCTTC,CASSFGENYGYTF
-,TRBV30,-,TRBJ1-4,TGTGCCGGACTCTCGGGCCCCGGGGAAAAACTGTTTTTT,CAGLSGPGEKLFF